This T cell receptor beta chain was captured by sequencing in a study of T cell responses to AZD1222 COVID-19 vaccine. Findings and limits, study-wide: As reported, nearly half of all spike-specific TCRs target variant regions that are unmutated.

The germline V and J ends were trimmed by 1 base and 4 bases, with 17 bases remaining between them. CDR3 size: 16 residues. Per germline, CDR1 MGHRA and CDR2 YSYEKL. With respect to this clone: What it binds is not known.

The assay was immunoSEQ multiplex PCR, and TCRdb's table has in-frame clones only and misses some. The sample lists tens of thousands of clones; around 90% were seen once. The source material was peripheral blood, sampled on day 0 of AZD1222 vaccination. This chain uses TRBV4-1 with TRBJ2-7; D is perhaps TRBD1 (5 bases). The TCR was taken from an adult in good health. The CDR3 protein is CASSQVPGKLKYEQYF. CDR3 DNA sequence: TGCGCCAGCAGCCAAGTACCAGGGAAGCTAAAGTACGAGCAGTACTTC.